The present T cell receptor (beta chain) was sequenced within a study of T cells expressing NK-cell markers. Overall study results and limits: Roughly 6 donors showed dominant NKG2C+ clonotypes comprising about 1.0-7.5% of their CD8+ T cells.

With the 5' RACE reads reprocessed, TCRdb shows one record per CDR3 protein and no DNA. The sample holds about 390,000 distinct CDR3 sequences. This CDR3 contains 15 residues. CDR1 is KGHDR and CDR2 is SFDVKD in the germline V gene. Points on this clonotype: Antigen unknown.

The receptor comes from a woman between 50 and 59 years old in good health. The chain is built from TRBV24-1 and TRBJ2-1; TCRdb lists TRBD2, though no DNA is available to test this call. Sequenced sample: blood T cells: a sorted CD56 or NKG2C T cell subset, CD4+ or CD8+ T cells, or bulk PBMC T cells (not recorded which). The CDR3 is CATSDWGGGRGEQFF.